This T cell receptor (beta chain) was sequenced in a study of Tregs in tolerant kidney transplant recipients. Notes on the study in general: Biological reproducibility was not directly addressed, but technical replication error appeared minimal. Expanding Tregs on activated donor B cells appeared to best identify donor-specific TCRbeta clones. The small number of patients limits these findings pending further validation.

To note about this clone: The antigen is not known.

After removal of 0 bases from V and 3 bases from J, the junction contained 0 bases not matched to a gene. The CDR3 runs 15 residues. Germline assignment: CDR1 MNHNY and CDR2 SVGAGI (reference sequence). Unstimulated regulatory T cells (CD4+CD25+CD127-), CD4+CD25- non-regulatory cells, CD4 and CD8 cells were FACS-sorted from thawed PBMCs. Sequenced by immunoSEQ multiplex PCR; TCRdb stores in-frame clones only, minus some. The data show about 240,000 clones, with approximately 83% seen just once and around 0.6% held by the top ten. This clonotype originated in a human donor in good health. This chain uses TRBV6-6 with TRBJ2-1; 9 nucleotides match TRBD2. Sequencing was performed on CD4+ T cells from blood. CDR3 residues: CASSYSTSGYNEQFF. The CDR3 nucleotides read TGTGCCAGCAGTTACTCGACTAGCGGCTACAATGAGCAGTTCTTC.